What follows describes a single TCR beta chain. What it recognizes is unknown. A junction end diverges from the germline sequence, so it may reflect a read error. These data originate in a study of T cell clonotyping in hematopoietic cell transplantation. Study-level findings and limits: Cells were unsorted, so CD4 and CD8 contributions were not separated. After transplant, recipient diversity fell while pathologically expanded clonotypes grew through day 180.

The germline gives CDR1 SGHTA, CDR2 FQGNSA. The CDR3 totals 12 residues. Sequenced by immunoSEQ multiplex PCR; TCRdb stores in-frame clones only, minus some. Found here are approximately 30,000 clones, almost 96% of them singletons; the top ten hold 1.4% to 1.5%. The source is a man in his fifties in good health. Some clones in this sample may be carry-over from other donors' samples. This rearrangement joins TRBV7-2 to TRBJ1-2, with 7 bases lining up with TRBD1. The sequenced sample consisted of peripheral blood mononuclear cells. The CDR3: CASSLEGTARLF. The CDR3 nucleotides are TGTGCCAGCAGCTTAGAAGGGACAGCCCGGCTCTTC. The full variable domain, in which reference TRBV7-2 and TRBJ1-2 provide the parts outside the CDR3, is GAGVSQSPSNKVTEKGKDVELRCDPISGHTALYWYRQSLGQGLEFLIYFQGNSAPDKSGLPSDRFSAERTGGSVSTLTIQRTQQEDSAVYLCASSLEGTARLFGSGTRLTVV.